This TCR beta chain is drawn from a study of Ad26.COV2.S vaccination and SARS-CoV-2 variants. Study-level results: Higher spike-specific TCR breadth was found in vaccine recipients than in placebo recipients. Total T cell responses, in the TCR breadth and depth analyses, may have been underestimated.

In regard to this clone: Antigen unknown.

Treatment in this sample: about 20 received Ad26.COV2.S at low or high dose, single or two shots; roughly five received placebo; per-sample allocation not given. Sampling happened 63 days after the first vaccine or placebo injection. Based in Boston, the donor was an adult of 18-55 years. The repertoire was sequenced with immunoSEQ multiplex PCR; TCRdb's copy has only in-frame clones and lacks some. The sample has some 460,000 clones; roughly nine tenths are singletons. Specimen: peripheral blood, collected in a trial of Ad26.COV2.S vaccine versus placebo. The TCR originated in a person aged 18-60 years who received the Ad26.COV2.S COVID-19 vaccine or a placebo.

CDR3 loop: CASSELGQNNQPQHF. CDR3 sequence (DNA): TGTGCCAGCAGTGAACTGGGACAAAACAATCAGCCCCAGCATTTT. V is TRBV2 and J is TRBJ1-5, with D possibly TRBD1 on 6 matching bases. CDR1 is SNHLY and CDR2 is FYNNEI in the germline V gene. CDR3 length: 15 amino acids. Trimming shortened V by 2 bases and J by 3 bases, and 11 bases separated the two germline ends.